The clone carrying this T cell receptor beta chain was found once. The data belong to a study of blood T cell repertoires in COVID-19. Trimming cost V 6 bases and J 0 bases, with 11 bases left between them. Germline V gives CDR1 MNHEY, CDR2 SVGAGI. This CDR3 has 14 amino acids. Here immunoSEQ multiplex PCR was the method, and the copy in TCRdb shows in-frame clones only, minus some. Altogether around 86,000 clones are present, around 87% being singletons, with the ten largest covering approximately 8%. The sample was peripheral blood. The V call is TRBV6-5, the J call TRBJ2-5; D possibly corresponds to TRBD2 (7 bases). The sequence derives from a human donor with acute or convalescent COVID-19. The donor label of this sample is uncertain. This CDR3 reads CASRLGGDQETQYF. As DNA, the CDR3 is TGTGCCAGCAGATTAGGGGGGGACCAAGAGACCCAGTACTTC.